The 18 T cell receptor beta chains below all came from one sample that was sequenced in a study of T cells in localized non-small cell lung cancer. Libraries were prepared by immunoSEQ multiplex PCR; TCRdb keeps only in-frame clonotypes and omits some of them. The table records about 20,000 clones, about nine tenths of them present only once. The material was PBMCs, obtained before any cancer treatment. All receptors derive from a man aged 35 to 69 with stage II squamous cell lung carcinoma.

J is TRBJ2-1 and V is TRBV19, with D perhaps matching TRBD1 (6 bases). Germline CDR1 and CDR2: LNHDA and SQIVND (reference sequence). V was cut by 3 bases and J by 5 bases, with 20 bases left in between. The CDR3 consists of 17 residues. The CDR3 loop is CASSIPTRNRVDNEQFF. CDR3 nucleotides: TGTGCCAGTAGTATCCCCACTCGAAACAGGGTGGACAATGAGCAGTTCTTC.

This chain links TRBV18 with TRBJ2-2, with no clear D. The CDR3 has 14 amino acids. Germline V gene lookup returns CDR1 KGHSH and CDR2 LQKENI. V was pared by 2 bases and J by 0 bases, with 4 bases between. CDR3 nucleotides: TGTGCCAGCTCACCATTAGCGAACACCGGGGAGCTGTTTTTT. Residues: CASSPLANTGELFF.

This sequence joins TRBV7-9 and TRBJ1-6, with TRBD1 as a possible D gene (5 bases). Germline V gives CDR1 SEHNR, CDR2 FQNEAQ (reference sequence). The CDR3 loop spans 15 amino acids. V shed 2 bases and J shed 7 bases, with 12 bases lying between them. This CDR3 reads CASSLLDAGNSPLHF. As DNA, the CDR3 is TGTGCCAGCAGCTTATTGGATGCAGGGAATTCACCCCTCCACTTT.

DNA for the CDR3: TGTGCCAGCAGTTACTCTAGCGGGGACCAGGATACGCAGTATTTT. Translation gives CASSYSSGDQDTQYF. The chain links TRBV6-5 to TRBJ2-3; 8 bases fit TRBD2. The CDR3 runs 15 residues. Germline CDR1 and CDR2: MNHEY and SVGAGI. V gave up 0 bases and J gave up 6 bases; unmatched junction bases: 5.

The CDR3 region is CASSLLNNYGYTF. CDR3 bases: TGTGCCAGCAGCTTGCTAAATAACTATGGCTACACCTTC. The rearrangement joins TRBV5-8 to TRBJ1-2; D is unclear. In germline, CDR1 is SGHTS, CDR2 YDEGEE. V was pared by 1 base and J by 1 base, with 5 bases between. The CDR3 runs 13 residues.

CDR3 coding DNA: TGCGCCAGCAGCTTGATCACGTTCGAAGACACTGAAGCTTTCTTT. Protein product: CASSLITFEDTEAFF. The genes are TRBV5-1 and TRBJ1-1; no firm D call. Germline V gene sequence: CDR1 SGHRS, CDR2 YFSETQ. This CDR3 region has 15 residues. With 1 base removed from V and 3 bases from J, the gap between germline ends came to 13 bases. Supplemented by reference TRBV5-1 and TRBJ1-1, the full variable domain reads KAGVTQTPRYLIKTRGQQVTLSCSPISGHRSVSWYQQTPGQGLQFLFEYFSETQRNKGNFPGRFSGRQFSNSRSEMNVSTLELGDSALYLCASSLITFEDTEAFFGQGTRLTVV.

This clone appeared a single time. The chain links TRBV4-2 to TRBJ2-7, with TRBD2 matching 9 bases. CDR3 length: 17 residues. V dropped 2 bases and J dropped 0; count of bases not matched to a gene: 8. Germline V gene sequence: CDR1 LGHNA, CDR2 YNFKEQ. The CDR3: CASSQLPGTSNSYEQYF. CDR3 nucleotide sequence: TGTGCCAGCAGCCAACTCCCCGGGACTAGCAACTCCTACGAGCAGTACTTC.

This clone was seen just once. V is TRBV30 and J is TRBJ2-5; D call uncertain. CDR1 is GTSNPN and CDR2 is SVGIG in the germline V gene (reference sequence). Trimming stripped 2 bases from V and 5 bases from J, with 6 bases between. This CDR3 is 11 amino acids long. The CDR3 DNA reads as TGTGCCTGGAGTCTTGGGGAGACCCAGTACTTC. It yields the protein CAWSLGETQYF.

This chain joins TRBV19 and TRBJ2-1; D perhaps matches TRBD2 (6 bases). This CDR3 comprises 15 residues. V was shortened by 5 bases and J by 7 bases, with 18 bases between the two germline ends. CDR1 and CDR2 from the germline V gene are LNHDA and SQIVND (reference sequence). Here the CDR3 DNA reads TGTGCCAGTAGTCCTAGACTAGATCCCGCGAATGAGCAGTTCTTC. This gives the protein CASSPRLDPANEQFF. Using reference TRBV19 and TRBJ2-1 for the parts outside the CDR3, the full variable domain is DGGITQSPKYLFRKEGQNVTLSCEQNLNHDAMYWYRQDPGQGLRLIYYSQIVNDFQKGDIAEGYSVSREKKESFPLTVTSAQKNPTAFYLCASSPRLDPANEQFFGPGTRLTVL.

The V gene is TRBV5-4, the J gene TRBJ2-7; no reliable D call. CDR3 size: 12 residues. Trimming took 4 bases from V and 5 from J, leaving 10 bases between them. Germline CDR1 SGHNT, CDR2 YYREEE (reference sequence). The CDR3 coding sequence is TGTGCCAGCAGCGGAACTAAAAACGAGCAGTACTTC. Protein: CASSGTKNEQYF. The full variable domain, with the rest looked up from reference TRBV5-4 and TRBJ2-7, is ETGVTQSPTHLIKTRGQQVTLRCSSQSGHNTVSWYQQALGQGPQFIFQYYREEENGRGNFPPRFSGLQFPNYSSELNVNALELDDSALYLCASSGTKNEQYFGPGTRLTVT.

In its sample, this clone was seen once. The chain joins TRBV7-9 to TRBJ2-3; D is ambiguous. V was cut by 2 bases and J by 2 bases, with 11 bases left in between. The CDR3 contains 15 residues. Germline V gene sequence: CDR1 SEHNR, CDR2 FQNEAQ (reference sequence). The CDR3 reads CASSLSPRNTDTQYF. The CDR3 DNA follows: TGTGCCAGCAGCTTATCCCCCCGGAACACAGATACGCAGTATTTT. The full variable domain, completed using reference TRBV7-9 and TRBJ2-3, is DTGVSQNPRHKITKRGQNVTFRCDPISEHNRLYWYRQTLGQGPEFLTYFQNEAQLEKSRLLSDRFSAERPKGSFSTLEIQRTEQGDSAMYLCASSLSPRNTDTQYFGPGTRLTVL.

In its sample, this clone was seen once. V and J are TRBV7-9 and TRBJ2-1; D is possibly TRBD2 (5 bases). Germline V CDR1 and CDR2: SEHNR, FQNEAQ (reference sequence). Trimming shortened V by 2 bases and J by 0 bases, and 8 bases separated the two germline ends. The CDR3 sequence is 15 residues long. The CDR3 protein is CASSLLASSYNEQFF. The CDR3 region has the DNA TGTGCCAGCAGCTTACTAGCCAGCTCCTACAATGAGCAGTTCTTC.

The genes are TRBV2 and TRBJ2-1, with 14 bases fitting TRBD2. This CDR3 is built from 16 residues. V shed 4 bases, J shed 8 bases, and the junction held 7 bases outside the gene matches. CDR1 is SNHLY, CDR2 FYNNEI, per germline. CDR3: CASSAVTSGRAHEQFF. CDR3 in DNA: TGTGCCAGCAGTGCCGTGACTAGCGGGAGGGCCCATGAGCAGTTCTTC.

This chain connects TRBV7-2 to TRBJ2-7; a weak D match, TRBD2 (6 bases). Germline CDR1 is SGHTA and CDR2 is FQGNSA. The CDR3 is made up of 11 amino acids. V lost 6 bases to trimming and J lost 3 bases, with 6 bases between them. DNA for the CDR3: TGTGCCAGCAGGCGGGACTACGAGCAGTACTTC. This sequence encodes CASRRDYEQYF.

The V gene is TRBV7-9, the J gene TRBJ2-3; D perhaps matches TRBD2 (5 bases). CDR3 length: 14 amino acids. In germline, CDR1 is SEHNR, CDR2 FQNEAQ (reference sequence). Deletions cut 6 bases from V and 2 bases from J, with 12 bases between. The CDR3 bases are TGTGCCAGCAGTCGCTCGGGGAACACAGATACGCAGTATTTT. The encoded protein is CASSRSGNTDTQYF. Based on the CDR3 plus reference TRBV7-9 and TRBJ2-3, the full variable domain is DTGVSQNPRHKITKRGQNVTFRCDPISEHNRLYWYRQTLGQGPEFLTYFQNEAQLEKSRLLSDRFSAERPKGSFSTLEIQRTEQGDSAMYLCASSRSGNTDTQYFGPGTRLTVL.

Written as DNA, the CDR3 is TGTGCCAGCAGTTTATTTACAGGGAATAAAGCTTTCTTT. Translating gives CASSLFTGNKAFF. The V and J genes are TRBV27 and TRBJ1-1; D might be TRBD1 (6 bases). Deletions cut 1 base from V and 9 bases from J, with 12 bases between. The length of the CDR3 is 13 residues. CDR1 and CDR2 from the germline V gene are MNHEY and SMNVEV (reference sequence).

The gene calls are TRBV6-5 and TRBJ2-5, with 8 bases aligning to TRBD2. The tail of the sequence fits TRBJ2-7 better, so the J call may be wrong. The germline gives CDR1 MNHEY, CDR2 SVGAGI. This CDR3 is built from 14 residues. The CDR3 sequence is CASRLTGGHGEQYF. CDR3 sequence (DNA): TGTGCCAGCAGACTAACGGGGGGGCATGGCGAGCAGTACTTC.

The V and J genes are TRBV10-3 and TRBJ1-1; perhaps TRBD1 as D (5 bases). Germline V gene sequence: CDR1 ENHRY, CDR2 SYGVKD. CDR3 length equals 15 residues. Trimming shortened V by 7 bases and J by 4 bases, and 19 bases separated the two germline ends. DNA of the CDR3: TGTGCCATCACTAAGACGGGACCGCAGGGCACTGAAGCTTTCTTT. Its translation is CAITKTGPQGTEAFF.